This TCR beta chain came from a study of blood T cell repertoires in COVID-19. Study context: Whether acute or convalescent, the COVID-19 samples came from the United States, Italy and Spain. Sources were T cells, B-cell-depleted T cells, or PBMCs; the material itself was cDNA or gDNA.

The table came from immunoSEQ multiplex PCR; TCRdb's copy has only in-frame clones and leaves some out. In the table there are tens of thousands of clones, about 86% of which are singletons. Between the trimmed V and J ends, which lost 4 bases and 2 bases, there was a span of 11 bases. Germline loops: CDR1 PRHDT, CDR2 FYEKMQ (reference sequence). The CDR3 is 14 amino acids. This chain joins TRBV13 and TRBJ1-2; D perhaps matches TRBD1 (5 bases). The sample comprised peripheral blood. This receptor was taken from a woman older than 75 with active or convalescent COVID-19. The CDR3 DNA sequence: TGTGCCAGCAGCTCTCGCGACAGAAACTATGGCTACACCTTC. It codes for CASSSRDRNYGYTF.